This T cell receptor beta chain was obtained from a study of T cells in Graves' hyperthyroidism and ophthalmopathy. The study, taken as a whole, reports: Ophthalmopathy could be told apart from stable hyperthyroidism with a 13 V-J model. Most thyroid clonotypes with frequency above 0.001 were detected in blood.

Clinical symptoms, serum thyroxine, TRAb, thyroid ultrasound and orbital computed tomography informed diagnoses. This clonotype was seen at least ten times. Its antigen remains unknown. This CDR3 has 14 amino acids. Trimming cost V 4 bases and J 10 bases, with 14 bases left between them. RNA transcripts yielded amplified TCR beta CDR3 regions. The primer set for the first-round RT-PCR of the TCR CDR3 was HTBI. TCRdb re-called the multiplex PCR reads with MiXCR, one entry per CDR3 protein. Of about 770,000 distinct CDR3 sequences detected, about 17% appear once; the ten largest clones hold roughly a sixth.

The rearrangement uses TRBV12-3 or TRBV12-4 and TRBJ1-6; D remains ambiguous. Sample: blood. This TCR came from a woman aged 45-60 years with Graves' hyperthyroidism that later progressed to Graves' ophthalmopathy. CDR3 amino acids: CASSYRVTESPLHF. The CDR3 DNA reads as TGTGCCAGCAGTTACCGGGTCACAGAATCACCCCTCCACTTT.